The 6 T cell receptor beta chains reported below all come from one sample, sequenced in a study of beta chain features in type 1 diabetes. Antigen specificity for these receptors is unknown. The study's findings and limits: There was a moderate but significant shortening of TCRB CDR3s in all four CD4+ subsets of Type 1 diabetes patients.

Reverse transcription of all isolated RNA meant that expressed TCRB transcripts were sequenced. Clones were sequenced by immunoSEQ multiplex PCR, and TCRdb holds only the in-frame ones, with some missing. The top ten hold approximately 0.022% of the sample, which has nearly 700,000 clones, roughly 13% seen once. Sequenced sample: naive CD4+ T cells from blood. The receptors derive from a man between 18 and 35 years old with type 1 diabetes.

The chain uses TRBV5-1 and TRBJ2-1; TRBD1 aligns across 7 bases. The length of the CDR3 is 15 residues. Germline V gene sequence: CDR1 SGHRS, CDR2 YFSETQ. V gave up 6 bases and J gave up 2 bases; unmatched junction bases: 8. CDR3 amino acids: CASIAEGATYNEQFF. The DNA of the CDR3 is TGCGCCAGCATCGCCGAGGGGGCCACCTACAATGAGCAGTTCTTC.

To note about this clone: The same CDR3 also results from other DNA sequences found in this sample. CDR3 nucleotides: TGCGCCAGCAGCCCCGACGGGAACACCGGGGAGCTGTTTTTT. Translating gives CASSPDGNTGELFF. The chain carries TRBV5-1 and TRBJ2-2; no clear D gene. The germline V gene has CDR1 SGHRS and CDR2 YFSETQ. The CDR3 is made up of 14 amino acids. V was clipped by 4 bases and J by 1 base, with 8 bases between them.

The DNA of the CDR3 is TGTGCCAGCAGCGGGGTAGCGGGAGGCTACACCTTC. Translated, it gives CASSGVAGGYTF. The rearrangement uses TRBV7-6 and TRBJ1-2; D is ambiguous. Germline CDR1 is SGHVS and CDR2 is FNYEAQ. CDR3 length: 12 residues. Trimming stripped 5 bases from V and 8 bases from J, with 12 bases between.

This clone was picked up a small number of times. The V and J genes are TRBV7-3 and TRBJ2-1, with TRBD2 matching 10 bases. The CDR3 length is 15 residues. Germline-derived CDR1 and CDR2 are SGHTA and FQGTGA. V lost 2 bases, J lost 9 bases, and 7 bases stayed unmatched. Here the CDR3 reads CASSLWSLAGAEQFF. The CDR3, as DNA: TGTGCCAGCAGCTTATGGTCCCTAGCGGGGGCTGAGCAGTTCTTC.

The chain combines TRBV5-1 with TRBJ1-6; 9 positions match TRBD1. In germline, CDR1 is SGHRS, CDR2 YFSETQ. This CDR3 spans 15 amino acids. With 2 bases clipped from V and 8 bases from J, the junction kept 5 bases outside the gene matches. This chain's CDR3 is CASSFTGGIDSPLHF. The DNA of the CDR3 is TGCGCCAGCAGCTTTACAGGGGGCATAGATTCACCCCTCCACTTT. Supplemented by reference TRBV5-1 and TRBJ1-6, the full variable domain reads KAGVTQTPRYLIKTRGQQVTLSCSPISGHRSVSWYQQTPGQGLQFLFEYFSETQRNKGNFPGRFSGRQFSNSRSEMNVSTLELGDSALYLCASSFTGGIDSPLHFGNGTRLTVT.

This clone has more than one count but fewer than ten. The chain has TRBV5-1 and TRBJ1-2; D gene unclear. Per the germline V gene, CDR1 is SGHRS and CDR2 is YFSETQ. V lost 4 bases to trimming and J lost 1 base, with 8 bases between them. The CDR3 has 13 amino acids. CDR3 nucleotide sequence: TGCGCCAGCAGCCCCGGGAATAACTATGGCTACACCTTC. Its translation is CASSPGNNYGYTF.